Shown below are 5 T cell receptor beta chains from a single sample sequenced in a study of control samples from healthy donors and cancer patients. Assay: immunoSEQ multiplex PCR; the TCRdb copy retains only in-frame clones and omits some. In the table there are some 140,000 clones, around nine tenths of which are singletons. Specimen: blood. The receptors were gathered from a woman between 25 and 40 years old in good health.

This clone was counted a single time. The chain has TRBV15 and TRBJ1-2; D gene ambiguous. The V end was cut by 1 base, the J end by 8 bases, with 11 bases between. Germline lookup yields CDR1 LNHNV and CDR2 YYDKDF (reference sequence). There are 13 residues in the CDR3. CDR3 bases: TGTGCCACCAGCAGAGGCCAGACCGGAGGCTACACCTTC. Translated, it gives CATSRGQTGGYTF. Combining the CDR3 with reference TRBV15 and TRBJ1-2 gives the whole variable domain DAMVIQNPRYQVTQFGKPVTLSCSQTLNHNVMYWYQQKSSQAPKLLFHYYDKDFNNEADTPDNFQSRRPNTSFCFLDIRSPGLGDTAMYLCATSRGQTGGYTFGSGTRLTVV.

The CDR3 protein is CSVRQGLNSPLHF. The CDR3 nucleotides read TGCAGCGTTAGGCAGGGTCTAAATTCACCCCTCCACTTT. The chain has TRBV29-1 and TRBJ1-6; D may be TRBD1 (5 bases). The V end was cut by 5 bases, the J end by 7 bases, with 12 bases between. Germline V lookup: CDR1 SQVTM, CDR2 ANQGSEA. This CDR3 contains 13 residues.

The chain carries TRBV3-1 (or the pseudogene TRBV3-2) and TRBJ2-3; D is perhaps TRBD2 (7 bases). V was shortened by 11 bases and J by 1 base, with 22 bases between the two germline ends. Per germline, CDR1 LGHDT and CDR2 YNNKEL (reference sequence). This CDR3 contains 16 residues. CDR3 bases: TGTGCCTGCCAATCACAGGGACTACGGGGCACAGATACGCAGTATTTT. Translated: CACQSQGLRGTDTQYF.

This clone was recorded only once. Other DNA sequences in this specimen translate into the identical CDR3. V gene TRBV5-1 combines with J gene TRBJ2-2, with D possibly matching TRBD2 (5 bases). Germline CDR1 reads SGHRS; CDR2 reads YFSETQ. Between the trimmed V and J ends, which lost 5 bases and 7 bases, there was a span of 15 bases. The CDR3 has 14 residues. CDR3 in DNA: TGCGCCAGCAGTCCGACGGAGGCTCGCGGGGAGCTGTTTTTT. This gives the protein CASSPTEARGELFF.

This rearrangement joins TRBV12-5 to TRBJ2-1; 10 bases fit TRBD2. V was pared by 8 bases and J by 8 bases, with 12 bases of the junction left unmatched. Per the germline V gene, CDR1 is LGHNT and CDR2 is FRNRAP. This CDR3 comprises 15 residues. CDR3 bases: TGTGCTAGTAAATTAGCGGGAGGTCCGAATGATGAGCAGTTCTTC. Translation gives CASKLAGGPNDEQFF.